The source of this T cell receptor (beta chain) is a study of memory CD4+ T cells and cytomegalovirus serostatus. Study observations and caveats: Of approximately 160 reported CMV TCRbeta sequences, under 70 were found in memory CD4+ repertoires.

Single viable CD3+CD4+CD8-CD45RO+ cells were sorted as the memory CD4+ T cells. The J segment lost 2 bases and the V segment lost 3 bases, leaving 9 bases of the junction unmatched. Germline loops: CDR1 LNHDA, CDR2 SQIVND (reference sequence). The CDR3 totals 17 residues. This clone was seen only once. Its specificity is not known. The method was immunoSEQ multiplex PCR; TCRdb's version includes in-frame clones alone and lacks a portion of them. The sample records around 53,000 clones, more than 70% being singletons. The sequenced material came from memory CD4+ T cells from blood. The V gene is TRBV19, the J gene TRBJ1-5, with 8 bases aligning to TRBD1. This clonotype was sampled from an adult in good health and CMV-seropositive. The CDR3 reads CASSIKWETGGNQPQHF. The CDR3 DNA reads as TGTGCCAGTAGTATCAAGTGGGAGACAGGGGGCAATCAGCCCCAGCATTTT.